The clone carrying this T cell receptor beta chain has only one observation. The source of the sample is a study of technical replicates of blood from four donors. The CDR3 extends over 14 amino acids. CDR1 is SNHLY and CDR2 is FYNNEI in the germline V gene. Trimming left V 3 bases short and J 7 bases short, with 13 bases between. This table comes from immunoSEQ multiplex PCR, and its TCRdb copy is limited to in-frame clones, with some not included. The sample has 85,000 or so clones; around 94% are singletons. This sequence originates from a human donor in good health. The J gene is TRBJ1-5, the V gene TRBV2, with a possible D match to TRBD1 (6 bases). Sequenced sample: T cells isolated from PBMCs. The CDR3 DNA sequence: TGTGCCAGCAGTGAGAGGGCAGGGGAACAGCCCCAGCATTTT. It codes for CASSERAGEQPQHF.